These T cell receptor beta chains were read from a single sample in a study of blood T cell repertoires in COVID-19. TCRdb keeps only in-frame clones here, not all; method: immunoSEQ multiplex PCR. The top ten clones hold approximately 14% of a sample with over 150,000 clones, approximately 84% of them seen once. Sequenced sample: peripheral blood. The source of these receptors is a man between 18 and 29 years old with active or convalescent COVID-19. Both conserved end residues are part of each CDR3. A D gene is named only where the DNA matches it firmly. Rows may omit the clone size; those that give it use once, few, many or a size class.

>.|TRBV28|TRBJ1-5|.
TGTGCCAGCAGTTCCCAGAATAGGGGCTTTAGTCAGCCCCAGCATTTT
CASSSQNRGFSQPQHF
>.|TRBV9|TRBJ2-7|.
TGTGCCAGCAGCGTAGCGGGAAGAGATTACGAGCAGTACTTC
CASSVAGRDYEQYF
>TRBD1|TRBV7-8|TRBJ2-7|.
TGTGCCAGCAGCTCGGACAGGGGAGGCGAGCAGTACTTC
CASSSDRGGEQYF
>.|TRBV10-2|TRBJ1-5|.
TGCGCCAGCAGTGGGGGGCTTAGAATTTATGATCAGCCCCAGCATTTT
CASSGGLRIYDQPQHF
>.|TRBV19|TRBJ1-5|once
TGTGCCAGCGGAAAAATAGGGACATACCTTAGCAATCAGCCCCAGCATTTT
CASGKIGTYLSNQPQHF
>TRBD1|TRBV5-6|TRBJ2-7|.
TGTGCCAGCACCAATTTGAGGACAGGGGGCTACGAGCAGTACTTC
CASTNLRTGGYEQYF
>TRBD1|TRBV11-3|TRBJ2-3|.
TGTGCCAGCAGCTTACTGGCAGGGGGTGGGGATACGCAGTATTTT
CASSLLAGGGDTQYF
>.|TRBV9|TRBJ2-3|few
TGTGCCAGCACCAGGAGGGCCGTCACAGATACGCAGTATTTT
CASTRRAVTDTQYF
>.|TRBV12-5|TRBJ2-1|.
TGTGCTAGTGCCTTGGAGGGTTACGAGCAGTTCTTC
CASALEGYEQFF
>.|TRBV6-5|TRBJ2-2|.
TGTGCCAGCAGTTATGGCAATGCGAACACCGGGGAGCTGTTTTTT
CASSYGNANTGELFF
>TRBD1|TRBV18|TRBJ2-7|.
TGTGCCAGCTCACCACAGGGGGCGGTCGAGCAGTACTTC
CASSPQGAVEQYF
>TRBD1|TRBV19|TRBJ2-3|.
TGTGCCAGTAACAGGGGCAGCACAGATACGCAGTATTTT
CASNRGSTDTQYF
>TRBD2|TRBV7-2|TRBJ2-1|.
TGTGCCAGCAGCTTAGTAAGTAGCGGGGGCATAGATGAGCAGTTCTTC
CASSLVSSGGIDEQFF
>.|TRBV3-1/TRBV3-2|TRBJ2-4|once
TGTGCCAGCAGCCAACCCGCGAGAGGCATTCAGTACTTC
CASSQPARGIQYF